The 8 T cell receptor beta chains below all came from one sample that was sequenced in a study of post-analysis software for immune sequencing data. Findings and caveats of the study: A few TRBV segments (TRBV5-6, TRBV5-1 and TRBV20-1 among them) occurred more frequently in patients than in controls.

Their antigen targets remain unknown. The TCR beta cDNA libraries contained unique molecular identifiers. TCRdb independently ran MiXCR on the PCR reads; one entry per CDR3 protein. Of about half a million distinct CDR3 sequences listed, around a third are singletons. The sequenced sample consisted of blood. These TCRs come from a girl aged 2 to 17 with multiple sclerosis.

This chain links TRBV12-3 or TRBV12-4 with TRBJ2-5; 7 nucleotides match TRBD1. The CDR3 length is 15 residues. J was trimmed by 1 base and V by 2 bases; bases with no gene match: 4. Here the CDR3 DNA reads TGTGCCAGCAGTTTAACAGGGGTGAGCCAAGAGACCCAGTACTTC. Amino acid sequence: CASSLTGVSQETQYF.

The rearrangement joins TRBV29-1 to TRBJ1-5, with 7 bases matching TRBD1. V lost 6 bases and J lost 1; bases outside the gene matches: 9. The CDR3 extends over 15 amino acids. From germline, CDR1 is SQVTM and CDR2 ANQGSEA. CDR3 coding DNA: TGCAGCGTGGCCCAGGGGGTAGGCAGCAATCAGCCCCAGCATTTT. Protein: CSVAQGVGSNQPQHF.

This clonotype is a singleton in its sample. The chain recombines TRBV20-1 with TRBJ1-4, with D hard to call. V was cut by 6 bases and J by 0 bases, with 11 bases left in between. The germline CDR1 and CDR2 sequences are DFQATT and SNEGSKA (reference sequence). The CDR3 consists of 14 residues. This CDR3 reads CSAPRHPTNEKLFF. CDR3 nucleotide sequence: TGCAGTGCCCCCAGGCATCCAACTAATGAAAAACTGTTTTTT.

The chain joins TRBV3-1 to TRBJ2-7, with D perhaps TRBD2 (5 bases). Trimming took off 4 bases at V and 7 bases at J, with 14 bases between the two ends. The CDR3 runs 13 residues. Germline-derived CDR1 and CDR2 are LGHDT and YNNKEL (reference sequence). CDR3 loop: CASSPRGWGEQYF. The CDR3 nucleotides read TGTGCCAGCAGCCCCCGGGGTTGGGGTGAGCAGTACTTC.

This CDR3 is CASSEALLGGGNTGELFF. Here the CDR3 DNA reads TGTGCCAGCAGTGAAGCGCTTTTGGGCGGGGGAAACACCGGGGAGCTGTTTTTT. The rearrangement links TRBV6-1 to TRBJ2-2, with 7 bases matching TRBD2. CDR3 length: 18 residues. Trimming at V came to 0 bases and at J to 2 bases, leaving 9 bases not matched to a gene. The V gene's germline CDR1 is MNHNS and CDR2 SASEGT.

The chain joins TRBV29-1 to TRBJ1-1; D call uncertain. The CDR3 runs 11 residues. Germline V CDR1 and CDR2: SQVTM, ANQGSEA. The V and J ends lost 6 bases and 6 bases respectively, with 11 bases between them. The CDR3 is CSVKEGSEAFF. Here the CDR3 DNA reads TGCAGCGTCAAGGAGGGCTCTGAAGCTTTCTTT. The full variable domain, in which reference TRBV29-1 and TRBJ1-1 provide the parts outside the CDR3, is SAVISQKPSRDICQRGTSLTIQCQVDSQVTMMFWYRQQPGQSLTLIATANQGSEATYESGFVIDKFPISRPNLTFSTLTVSNMSPEDSSIYLCSVKEGSEAFFGQGTRLTVV.

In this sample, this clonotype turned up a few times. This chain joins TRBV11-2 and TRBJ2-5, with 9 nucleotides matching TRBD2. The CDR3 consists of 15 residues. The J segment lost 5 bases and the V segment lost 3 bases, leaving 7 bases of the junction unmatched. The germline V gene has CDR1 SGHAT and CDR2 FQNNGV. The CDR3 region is CASSFQRGDWETQYF. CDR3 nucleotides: TGTGCCAGCAGCTTCCAGCGGGGGGATTGGGAGACCCAGTACTTC.

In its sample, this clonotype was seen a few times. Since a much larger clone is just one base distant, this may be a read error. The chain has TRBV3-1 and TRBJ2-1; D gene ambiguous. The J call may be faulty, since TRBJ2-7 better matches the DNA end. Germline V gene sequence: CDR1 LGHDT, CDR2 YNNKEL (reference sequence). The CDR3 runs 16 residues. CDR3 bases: TGTGCCAGCAGCCGGGGTACTTACCGGTCCTACAATGAGCAGTACTTC. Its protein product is CASSRGTYRSYNEQYF.